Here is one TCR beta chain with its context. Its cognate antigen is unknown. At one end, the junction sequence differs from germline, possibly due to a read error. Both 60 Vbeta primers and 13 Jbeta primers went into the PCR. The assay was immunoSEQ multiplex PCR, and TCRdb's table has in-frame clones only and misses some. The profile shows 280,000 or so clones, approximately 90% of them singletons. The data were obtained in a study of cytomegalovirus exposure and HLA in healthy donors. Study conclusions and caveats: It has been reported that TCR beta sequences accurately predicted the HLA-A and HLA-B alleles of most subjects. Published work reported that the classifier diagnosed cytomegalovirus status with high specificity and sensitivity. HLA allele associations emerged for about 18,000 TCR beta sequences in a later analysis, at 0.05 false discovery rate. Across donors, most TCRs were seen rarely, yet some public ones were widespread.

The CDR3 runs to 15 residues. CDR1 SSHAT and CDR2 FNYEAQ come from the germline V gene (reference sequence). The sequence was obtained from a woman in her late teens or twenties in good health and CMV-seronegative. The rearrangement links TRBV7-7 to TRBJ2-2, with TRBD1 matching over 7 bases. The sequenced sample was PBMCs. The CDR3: CASSPDREFTGELFF. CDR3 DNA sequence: TGTGCTAGCAGCCCCGACAGGGAATTCACCGGGGAGCTGTTTTTT. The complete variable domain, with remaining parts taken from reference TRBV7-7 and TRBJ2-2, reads GAGVSQSPRYKVTKRGQDVTLRCDPISSHATLYWYQQALGQGPEFLTYFNYEAQPDKSGLPSDRFSAERPEGSISTLTIQRTEQRDSAMYRCASSPDREFTGELFFGEGSRLTVL.